The 27 T cell receptor beta chains listed next were all sequenced from one sample in a study of blood T cell repertoires in COVID-19. This table comes from immunoSEQ multiplex PCR, and its TCRdb copy is limited to in-frame clones, with some not included. The repertoire consists of approximately 170,000 clones, with 84% occurring once and the leading ten covering 13% to 15%. Sample: peripheral blood. Receptor source: a woman in her 70s with COVID-19, enrolled during active disease.

The genes are TRBV19 and TRBJ1-1; D unclear. Per germline, CDR1 LNHDA and CDR2 SQIVND (reference sequence). CDR3 length: 15 residues. V lost 5 bases and J 3 bases, leaving 16 bases between the germline ends. In DNA, the CDR3 is TGTGCCAGTAGTTCCGGGTTTCGGGAGGACACTGAAGCTTTCTTT. This codes for CASSSGFREDTEAFF.

The chain couples TRBV2 to TRBJ2-3, with D maybe TRBD2 (6 bases). The germline gives CDR1 SNHLY, CDR2 FYNNEI. V lost 7 bases and J lost 3, with 11 bases in between. CDR3 length: 13 residues. The DNA of the CDR3 is TGTGCCAGCACCCCCGGGACTACAGATACGCAGTATTTT. Protein: CASTPGTTDTQYF.

The chain has TRBV7-9 and TRBJ1-1; 11 bases are shared with TRBD1. The CDR3 spans 15 residues. V shed 5 bases, J shed 3 bases, and the junction held 5 bases outside the gene matches. The germline V gene has CDR1 SEHNR and CDR2 FQNEAQ (reference sequence). The CDR3 protein is CASSPRGQGDTEAFF. CDR3 DNA: TGTGCCAGCAGCCCGAGGGGACAGGGGGACACTGAAGCTTTCTTT.

The chain combines TRBV28 with TRBJ1-6; 10 nucleotides match TRBD1. Trimming cost V 6 bases and J 9 bases; bases outside gene matches: 5. Germline V gene lookup returns CDR1 MDHEN and CDR2 SYDVKM. This CDR3 region has 14 residues. CDR3 DNA: TGTGCCAGCAGAAGACAGGGGGCGGTTTCACCCCTCCACTTT. Translated, it gives CASRRQGAVSPLHF.

V and J are TRBV5-6 and TRBJ2-3, with 10 bases matching TRBD1. J gave up 5 bases and V 1 base, and 7 bases lay outside the gene matches. CDR1 and CDR2 from the germline V gene are SGHDT and YYEEEE. This CDR3 spans 16 amino acids. The DNA for the CDR3 is TGTGCCAGCAGCTTGTTCTGGACAGGGGGGGGAGATACGCAGTATTTT. It translates to CASSLFWTGGGDTQYF.

The V gene is TRBV30, the J gene TRBJ1-3, with D possibly being TRBD1 (6 bases). The V gene's germline CDR1 is GTSNPN and CDR2 SVGIG (reference sequence). V was pared by 0 bases and J by 0 bases, with 15 bases between. This CDR3 comprises 17 residues. This chain's CDR3 is CAWSVHQGSPSGNTIYF. DNA of the CDR3: TGTGCCTGGAGTGTACACCAGGGGTCCCCCTCTGGAAACACCATATATTTT.

The V call is TRBV6-5, the J call TRBJ2-3; D gene ambiguous. V lost 2 bases to trimming and J lost 8 bases, with 5 bases between them. The CDR3 length is 11 residues. CDR1 is MNHEY, CDR2 SVGAGI, per germline. The CDR3 sequence is CASSYLGTQYF. CDR3 DNA sequence: TGTGCCAGCAGTTACCTCGGTACGCAGTATTTT.

The chain recombines TRBV2 with TRBJ1-2, with 7 bases aligning to TRBD1. V shed 9 bases, J shed 2 bases, and the junction held 6 bases outside the gene matches. The germline CDR1 and CDR2 sequences are SNHLY and FYNNEI. The CDR3 consists of 13 residues. CDR3 residues: CARGQRVNYGYTF. DNA for the CDR3: TGTGCCAGGGGACAGAGGGTAAACTATGGCTACACCTTC.

V is TRBV18 and J is TRBJ2-5; maybe TRBD1 (6 bases). Trimming removed 5 bases at V and 1 base at J, with 11 bases between. From germline, CDR1 is KGHSH and CDR2 LQKENI. The CDR3 has 14 residues. The CDR3 spells CASSSPGVQETQYF. DNA for the CDR3: TGTGCCAGCTCATCCCCAGGGGTCCAAGAGACCCAGTACTTC.

The V gene is TRBV7-9, the J gene TRBJ2-2; D remains unclear. V lost 4 bases and J lost 2, with 11 bases in between. The CDR3 extends over 15 amino acids. The germline V gene has CDR1 SEHNR and CDR2 FQNEAQ (reference sequence). CDR3 region: CASSWSAVNTGELFF. In nucleotides, the CDR3 is TGTGCCAGCAGCTGGTCGGCGGTAAACACCGGGGAGCTGTTTTTT.

The gene calls are TRBV7-9 and TRBJ2-5, with D tentatively TRBD2 (5 bases). Germline-derived CDR1 and CDR2 are SEHNR and FQNEAQ (reference sequence). Trimming removed 4 bases at V and 2 bases at J, with 11 bases between. The CDR3 runs 14 residues. DNA of the CDR3: TGTGCCAGCAGCTCCCAGCGGATACAAGAGACCCAGTACTTC. Translation gives CASSSQRIQETQYF. The full variable domain, completed using reference TRBV7-9 and TRBJ2-5, is DTGVSQNPRHKITKRGQNVTFRCDPISEHNRLYWYRQTLGQGPEFLTYFQNEAQLEKSRLLSDRFSAERPKGSFSTLEIQRTEQGDSAMYLCASSSQRIQETQYFGPGTRLLVL.

This chain joins TRBV5-1 and TRBJ2-1; TRBD2 agrees at 7 bases. The CDR3 extends over 15 amino acids. Germline V lookup: CDR1 SGHRS, CDR2 YFSETQ. The junction had 7 bases not matched to a gene; V was cut back by 4 bases and J by 3 bases. CDR3: CASSPQSGNYNEQFF. The CDR3 region has the DNA TGCGCCAGCAGCCCCCAGAGCGGGAACTACAATGAGCAGTTCTTC.

This chain links TRBV28 with TRBJ1-5; D remains unclear. Germline loops: CDR1 MDHEN, CDR2 SYDVKM. The V end lost 3 bases, the J end lost 7 bases, and 16 bases lay between the germline ends. The CDR3 covers 15 residues. The CDR3: CASSFDTSPGQPQHF. The CDR3 region has the DNA TGTGCCAGCAGTTTTGATACATCCCCGGGACAGCCCCAGCATTTT.

The chain links TRBV7-3 to TRBJ2-3; D uncertain. CDR1 is SGHTA and CDR2 is FQGTGA in the germline V gene. This CDR3 comprises 12 residues. Trimming removed 3 bases from V and 5 bases from J, with 6 bases in between. The CDR3 nucleotides read TGTGCCAGCAGCTTCCTCGGAGATACGCAGTATTTT. Amino acid sequence: CASSFLGDTQYF.

The CDR3 DNA reads TGTGCTAGTGGTCTCGACAGGACTAACTATGGCTACACCTTC. Amino acid sequence: CASGLDRTNYGYTF. The J gene is TRBJ1-2, the V gene TRBV12-5; D is perhaps TRBD1 (6 bases). The V and J ends lost 5 bases and 0 bases respectively, with 10 bases between them. This CDR3 is built from 14 residues. Germline-derived CDR1 and CDR2 are LGHNT and FRNRAP.

The V and J genes are TRBV30 and TRBJ2-6; weak D call: TRBD1 (5 bases). This CDR3 is built from 14 residues. The ends were cut back, 4 bases at V and 1 base at J, with 8 bases in the middle. Germline CDR1 reads GTSNPN; CDR2 reads SVGIG (reference sequence). The CDR3 protein is CAWKKGSGANVLTF. The CDR3 coding sequence is TGTGCCTGGAAGAAGGGGTCTGGGGCCAACGTCCTGACTTTC.

The chain joins TRBV6-6 to TRBJ2-1; 8 bases map to TRBD2. Germline CDR1 MNHNY, CDR2 SVGAGI (reference sequence). The CDR3 has 12 residues. Unmatched junction bases numbered 9, after V lost 11 bases and J lost 9 bases. The CDR3 nucleotides read TGTGCCCATGGGGTTGCGGGAGGTGAGCAGTTCTTC. Its translation: CAHGVAGGEQFF.

The V call is TRBV5-1, the J call TRBJ2-5, with 8 bases identical to TRBD2. The CDR3 loop spans 15 amino acids. Trimming at V came to 1 base and at J to 4 bases, leaving 6 bases not matched to a gene. Germline V gene sequence: CDR1 SGHRS, CDR2 YFSETQ. Written as DNA, the CDR3 is TGCGCCAGCAGCTTGCGGACGGGAGGGCCAGAGACCCAGTACTTC. Its translation is CASSLRTGGPETQYF.

V and J are TRBV19 and TRBJ1-4; 10 positions match TRBD1. V lost 3 bases, J lost 7 bases, and 5 bases stayed unmatched. CDR1 and CDR2 from the germline V gene are LNHDA and SQIVND (reference sequence). CDR3 length: 15 amino acids. Here the CDR3 reads CASSIDGTGVEKLFF. Written as DNA, the CDR3 is TGTGCCAGTAGTATTGATGGGACAGGGGTTGAAAAACTGTTTTTT.

This clone has more than one count but fewer than ten. V and J are TRBV27 and TRBJ2-2; D remains ambiguous. This CDR3 region has 14 residues. The V gene's germline CDR1 is MNHEY and CDR2 SMNVEV (reference sequence). V lost 3 bases and J 4 bases, leaving 9 bases between the germline ends. CDR3 loop: CASSFGHSTGELFF. The CDR3 bases are TGTGCCAGCAGTTTTGGGCACTCCACCGGGGAGCTGTTTTTT.

This sequence joins TRBV9 and TRBJ2-1; 10 bases align to TRBD1. The J segment lost 6 bases and the V segment lost 0 bases, leaving 0 bases of the junction unmatched. Germline CDR1 is SGDLS and CDR2 is YYNGEE. CDR3 length: 14 residues. The CDR3 DNA reads TGTGCCAGCAGCGTAGGGACAGGGGGCAATGAGCAGTTCTTC. Translation gives CASSVGTGGNEQFF.

The chain uses TRBV18 and TRBJ1-4; D is undetermined. Germline CDR1 KGHSH, CDR2 LQKENI. The CDR3 is 16 residues long. Trimming pared 3 bases from V and 0 bases from J, leaving 11 bases between. CDR3 amino acids: CASSPLPATTNEKLFF. DNA for the CDR3: TGTGCCAGCTCACCTTTACCCGCGACAACTAATGAAAAACTGTTTTTT.

The rearrangement links TRBV27 to TRBJ1-2; D might be TRBD1 (6 bases). Germline V gene lookup returns CDR1 MNHEY and CDR2 SMNVEV (reference sequence). CDR3 length: 15 residues. Trimming pared 1 base from V and 4 bases from J, leaving 13 bases between. CDR3 region: CASSLFSSQGYGYTF. The CDR3 nucleotides read TGTGCCAGCAGTTTATTTTCCTCACAGGGCTATGGCTACACCTTC.

J is TRBJ2-4 and V is TRBV11-2, with TRBD1 identical over 10 bases. Germline CDR1 reads SGHAT; CDR2 reads FQNNGV. J gave up 0 bases and V 1 base, and 6 bases lay outside the gene matches. The CDR3 length is 18 residues. The chain's CDR3 is CASSLGDRGGQAKNIQYF. For the CDR3, the DNA is TGTGCCAGCAGCTTAGGGGACAGGGGTGGTCAAGCCAAAAACATTCAGTACTTC.

This chain links TRBV7-9 with TRBJ2-1; 9 positions match TRBD2. The germline CDR1 and CDR2 sequences are SEHNR and FQNEAQ (reference sequence). Unmatched junction bases numbered 6, after V lost 4 bases and J lost 5 bases. The CDR3 length is 15 residues. For the CDR3, the DNA is TGTGCCAGCAGCTATATAGCGGGAGATCACAATGAGCAGTTCTTC. Amino acids: CASSYIAGDHNEQFF. The full variable domain, rest sourced from reference TRBV7-9 and TRBJ2-1, is DTGVSQNPRHKITKRGQNVTFRCDPISEHNRLYWYRQTLGQGPEFLTYFQNEAQLEKSRLLSDRFSAERPKGSFSTLEIQRTEQGDSAMYLCASSYIAGDHNEQFFGPGTRLTVL.

The rearrangement uses TRBV5-1 and TRBJ2-2; 11 bases line up with TRBD2. The CDR3 loop spans 16 amino acids. With V trimmed by 2 bases and J by 0 bases, 0 bases remained unmatched. Per germline, CDR1 SGHRS and CDR2 YFSETQ. The chain's CDR3 is CASSLLAGANTGELFF. The CDR3 DNA follows: TGCGCCAGCAGCTTACTAGCGGGGGCGAACACCGGGGAGCTGTTTTTT.

The chain recombines TRBV5-1 with TRBJ1-1; 9 bases map to TRBD1. Per the germline V gene, CDR1 is SGHRS and CDR2 is YFSETQ. V shed 3 bases and J 2 bases; nucleotides not matched to a gene: 2. This CDR3 is 14 amino acids long. The CDR3 sequence: CASSWDRANTEAFF. The CDR3 nucleotides are TGCGCCAGCAGCTGGGACAGGGCCAACACTGAAGCTTTCTTT.